Listed below are T cell receptor beta chains from one sample, sequenced in a study of cytomegalovirus exposure and HLA in healthy donors. This table comes from immunoSEQ multiplex PCR, and its TCRdb copy is limited to in-frame clones, with some not included. Of more than 150,000 clones listed, over 80% are singletons. Sample: PBMCs. Receptors were obtained from a girl between 10 and 17 years old in good health and CMV-seropositive. Both conserved end residues are part of each CDR3. The order of the fields is D gene, V gene, J gene, clone size, CDR3 protein, CDR3 DNA. The D gene is left open where the match is weak. Not every row has a clone size; where given, it reads once, few, many or a size class.

>-|TRBV7-5|TRBJ2-3|-
CARSNGTSGTSTDTQYF
TGTGCCAGAAGCAACGGGACTAGCGGGACAAGCACAGATACGCAGTATTTT
>-|TRBV6-5|TRBJ2-5|-
CASRVGGSGTQYF
TGTGCCAGCAGGGTCGGAGGGTCAGGGACCCAGTACTTC
>-|TRBV25-1|TRBJ2-1|-
CASSDQRGNEQFF
TGTGCCAGCAGTGACCAGCGTGGGAATGAGCAGTTCTTC
>-|TRBV11-2|TRBJ1-3|-
CASSLDIDSRTRNTIYF
TGTGCCAGCAGCTTAGATATTGACAGTCGGACCCGAAACACCATATATTTT
>-|TRBV13|TRBJ2-7|-
CASSSVANREGQQYF
TGTGCCAGCAGCTCAGTCGCGAACAGGGAAGGTCAGCAGTACTTC
>TRBD1|TRBV7-2|TRBJ1-2|-
CASSSGTGFYGYTF
TGTGCCAGCAGCTCAGGGACAGGGTTTTATGGCTACACCTTC
>TRBD1|TRBV15|TRBJ2-3|-
CATSRSLRDRPYTDTQYF
TGTGCCACCAGCAGAAGTCTGAGGGACAGACCTTACACAGATACGCAGTATTTT
>TRBD1|TRBV4-1|TRBJ2-7|-
CASSRRNGARDRVREQYF
TGCGCCAGCAGCCGACGAAACGGAGCCCGGGACAGGGTACGCGAGCAGTACTTC
>TRBD1|TRBV6-5|TRBJ1-6|-
CASSYPRTGNSPLHF
TGTGCCAGCAGTTACCCACGGACAGGAAATTCACCCCTCCACTTT
>-|TRBV12-5|TRBJ2-1|-
CASGLVFREQFF
TGTGCTAGTGGTTTGGTATTTCGGGAGCAGTTCTTC
>TRBD1|TRBV5-6|TRBJ1-2|-
CASSLDDRAANYGYTF
TGTGCCAGCAGCTTGGACGACAGGGCGGCTAACTATGGCTACACCTTC
>TRBD1|TRBV7-6|TRBJ2-2|-
CASSSGTGASGELFF
TGTGCCAGCAGCTCCGGGACAGGGGCGTCCGGGGAGCTGTTTTTT
>-|TRBV5-4|TRBJ2-3|-
CASSSLRGLTSTDTQYF
TGTGCCAGCAGCTCCCTGCGGGGTCTAACTAGCACAGATACGCAGTATTTT
>-|TRBV9|TRBJ1-1|-
CASSVPPRANTEAFF
TGTGCCAGCAGCGTACCTCCCAGGGCCAACACTGAAGCTTTCTTT
>TRBD2|TRBV2|TRBJ2-1|-
CASRREGLNEQFF
TGTGCCAGCAGGCGGGAGGGCCTCAATGAGCAGTTCTTC
>TRBD2|TRBV7-8|TRBJ2-7|-
CASSSSTGTSSLYEQYF
TGTGCCAGCAGCTCCTCGACCGGGACTAGCTCCTTGTACGAGCAGTACTTC
>-|TRBV11-2|TRBJ2-1|once
CASSPRYLEQFF
TGTGCCAGCAGCCCCCGCTACTTGGAGCAGTTCTTC
>TRBD1|TRBV2|TRBJ2-2|-
CASRGQGAGELFF
TGTGCCAGCAGAGGACAGGGGGCTGGGGAGCTGTTTTTT
>TRBD2|TRBV18|TRBJ2-3|-
CASSPGLAGTTMDTQYF
TGTGCCAGCTCACCAGGACTAGCGGGAACTACCATGGATACGCAGTATTTT
>TRBD2|TRBV19|TRBJ2-1|-
CASSLVSGTFYNEQFF
TGTGCCAGTAGTCTTGTTAGCGGGACATTCTACAATGAGCAGTTCTTC
>-|TRBV25-1|TRBJ2-1|-
CATQVSGGNEQFF
TGTGCCACCCAGGTGAGCGGCGGTAATGAGCAGTTCTTC
>-|TRBV6-1|TRBJ2-7|-
CASSELGVTPYEQYF
TGTGCCAGCAGTGAACTAGGGGTAACCCCCTACGAGCAGTACTTC
>TRBD1|TRBV6-5|TRBJ1-2|once
CASSIQGVRGYTF
TGTGCCAGCAGTATCCAGGGGGTGCGTGGCTACACCTTC
>-|TRBV11-2|TRBJ2-3|once
CASSFGGRYPTDTQYF
TGTGCCAGCAGCTTTGGCGGGCGCTACCCCACAGATACGCAGTATTTT
>-|TRBV5-5|TRBJ2-7|-
CASSSPGHLSYEQYF
TGTGCCAGCAGCTCGCCGGGACACCTCTCCTACGAGCAGTACTTC
>-|TRBV4-1|TRBJ1-2|-
CASSQIQGGLANYGYTF
TGCGCCAGCAGCCAAATCCAGGGCGGATTAGCTAACTATGGCTACACCTTC
>TRBD2|TRBV6-1|TRBJ2-7|-
CASSPSGSSYEQYF
TGTGCCAGCAGTCCGAGCGGGAGTTCCTACGAGCAGTACTTC
>TRBD2|TRBV19|TRBJ2-7|-
CASSPVREAYYEQYF
TGTGCCAGTAGTCCGGTCCGGGAGGCCTACTACGAGCAGTACTTC
>TRBD1|TRBV19|TRBJ1-5|few
CASSIGTGPGQPQHF
TGTGCCAGTAGTATAGGGACAGGGCCGGGTCAGCCCCAGCATTTT
>TRBD2|TRBV5-4|TRBJ2-7|-
CASSSRTSGKTYEQYF
TGTGCCAGCAGCTCGCGGACTAGCGGGAAGACCTACGAGCAGTACTTC
>TRBD2|TRBV4-3|TRBJ2-7|-
CASSQGAGGPYEQYF
TGCGCCAGCAGCCAAGGGGCGGGAGGGCCCTACGAGCAGTACTTC
>TRBD2|TRBV10-3|TRBJ2-1|-
CAISEPPSGIYNEQFF
TGTGCCATCAGTGAGCCTCCTAGCGGGATCTACAATGAGCAGTTCTTC
>TRBD1|TRBV7-3|TRBJ2-5|-
CASSSKKYRDRAQETQYF
TGTGCCAGCAGCTCAAAGAAATACCGGGACAGGGCCCAAGAGACCCAGTACTTC
>-|TRBV5-1|TRBJ1-5|-
CASSPDGGSHQPQHF
TGCGCCAGCAGCCCCGATGGGGGCTCTCATCAGCCCCAGCATTTT
>-|TRBV10-1|TRBJ1-1|-
CASSEKTDPITEAFF
TGCGCCAGCAGTGAGAAAACAGACCCGATCACTGAAGCTTTCTTT
>-|TRBV7-9|TRBJ1-2|-
CASSSGGTGDSYGYTF
TGTGCCAGCAGCTCGGGGGGAACAGGAGATAGCTATGGCTACACCTTC
>TRBD2|TRBV25-1|TRBJ2-5|-
CASSAGRGGETQYF
TGTGCCAGCAGCGCTGGGCGGGGGGGAGAGACCCAGTACTTC
>-|TRBV11-3|TRBJ2-2|-
CASSLGPYREGIGELFF
TGTGCCAGCAGCTTAGGCCCTTACCGGGAAGGGATCGGGGAGCTGTTTTTT
>-|TRBV30|TRBJ1-3|once
CAWSSGMGNTIYF
TGTGCCTGGAGTTCCGGGATGGGAAACACCATATATTTT
>-|TRBV7-2|TRBJ1-2|few
CASSLVRQGGYGYTF
TGTGCCAGCAGCTTAGTCCGGCAGGGTGGCTATGGCTACACCTTC
>TRBD2|TRBV28|TRBJ2-7|-
CASSTPGLAPSNYEQYF
TGTGCCAGCAGTACTCCGGGACTAGCACCTTCCAACTACGAGCAGTACTTC
>-|TRBV5-6|TRBJ1-3|-
CASSPQSRLLSGNTIYF
TGTGCCAGCAGCCCTCAAAGTAGACTCCTCTCTGGAAACACCATATATTTT
>TRBD1|TRBV7-9|TRBJ1-6|-
CASSLGDRVFSPLHF
TGTGCCAGCAGCTTAGGGGACAGGGTGTTTTCACCCCTCCACTTT
>-|TRBV27|TRBJ2-3|-
CASSLYFTSTDTQYF
TGTGCCAGCAGTTTATACTTTACTAGCACAGATACGCAGTATTTT
>TRBD1|TRBV7-2|TRBJ1-2|few
CASSLGGQGNYGYTF
TGTGCCAGCAGCTTAGGGGGACAGGGAAACTATGGCTACACCTTC
>-|TRBV2|TRBJ2-5|-
CASSVREKETQYF
TGTGCCAGCAGTGTCCGGGAGAAGGAGACCCAGTACTTC
>-|TRBV5-1|TRBJ2-1|-
CASSRGSEQFF
TGCGCCAGCAGCAGAGGGAGTGAGCAGTTCTTC
>-|TRBV6-1|TRBJ1-5|-
CASRTVPGQPQHF
TGTGCCAGCCGCACAGTCCCAGGGCAGCCCCAGCATTTT
>-|TRBV4-3|TRBJ2-3|-
CASSQEPIDTQYF
TGCGCCAGCAGCCAAGAGCCTATCGATACGCAGTATTTT
>-|TRBV11-2|TRBJ2-1|-
CASSFLGLRESYNEQFF
TGTGCCAGCAGCTTCCTCGGTTTGAGGGAGTCCTACAATGAGCAGTTCTTC
>TRBD2|TRBV19|TRBJ2-7|-
CASSSFDGTSRSSYEQYF
TGTGCCAGTAGTAGCTTCGATGGGACTAGCAGGAGCTCCTACGAGCAGTACTTC
>-|TRBV10-3|TRBJ1-1|-
CAISQGQGTEAFF
TGTGCCATCAGTCAGGGACAAGGCACTGAAGCTTTCTTT
>TRBD2|TRBV18|TRBJ2-7|-
CASSPPRTSGRFWEQYF
TGTGCCAGCTCACCACCTCGTACTAGCGGGAGGTTCTGGGAGCAGTACTTC
>TRBD2|TRBV4-1|TRBJ2-5|-
CASSQIPGLAGDRRETQYF
TGCGCCAGCAGCCAAATACCGGGACTAGCGGGAGACCGCCGGGAGACCCAGTACTTC
>TRBD2|TRBV25-1|TRBJ2-5|-
CASSNIAGVGETQYF
TGTGCCAGCAGTAACATTGCGGGGGTGGGGGAGACCCAGTACTTC
>TRBD2|TRBV25-1|TRBJ2-1|-
CASSEFKLAGYNEQFF
TGTGCCAGCAGTGAATTTAAACTAGCGGGCTACAATGAGCAGTTCTTC
>-|TRBV18|TRBJ2-7|-
CASSGQQDDSYEQYF
TGTGCCAGCTCCGGACAGCAGGACGATTCCTACGAGCAGTACTTC
>-|TRBV5-4|TRBJ2-1|-
CASRTPPGSYNEQFF
TGTGCCAGCAGAACCCCTCCAGGTTCCTACAATGAGCAGTTCTTC
>-|TRBV15|TRBJ2-3|-
CATSRVEAHTQYF
TGTGCCACCAGCAGGGTGGAGGCTCATACGCAGTATTTT